A selection of T cell receptor beta chains follows, all from one sample in a study of blood T cell repertoires in COVID-19. Some clones are missing from TCRdb's copy, which holds only in-frame ones; the method was immunoSEQ multiplex PCR. The data show more than 200,000 clones, around 80% seen once. The sample taken for sequencing was peripheral blood. These receptor sequences come from a woman aged 40 to 50 who had recovered from COVID-19. The CDR3 runs from the conserved cysteine through the conserved F or W. The order of the fields is D gene, V gene, clone size, J gene, CDR3 length, CDR3 DNA, CDR3 protein. D genes are given only for firm matches. Rows give clone size only sometimes, using once, few, many, or a class for an expanded clone.

>TRBD1|TRBV2|few|TRBJ1-5|17
TGTGCCAGCAGTGAATTGGGACAGGGGGCCCTCAATCAGCCCCAGCATTTT
CASSELGQGALNQPQHF
>NA|TRBV19|NA|TRBJ1-5|14
TGTGCCAGTAGTGCATACAGGGACAATCAGCCCCAGCATTTT
CASSAYRDNQPQHF
>NA|TRBV18|NA|TRBJ1-1|16
TGTGCCAGCTCCCAACCCAAGACAGCTTTTAACACTGAAGCTTTCTTT
CASSQPKTAFNTEAFF
>TRBD1|TRBV6-5|NA|TRBJ2-7|15
TGTGCCAGCAGTTACGGGACAGGGAGGTCCTACGAGCAGTACTTC
CASSYGTGRSYEQYF
>TRBD1|TRBV3-1/TRBV3-2|NA|TRBJ1-1|13
TGTGCCAGCAGCCCAGACAGGGGGCGGGCGGCTTTCTTT
CASSPDRGRAAFF
>NA|TRBV13|few|TRBJ2-7|17
TGTGCCAGCAGCTTAAGGGCCAGGGCCAGGGCTAACTACGAGCAGTACTTC
CASSLRARARANYEQYF
>TRBD1|TRBV28|NA|TRBJ2-2|14
TGTGCCAGCAGTTTAGACGGGACAGCCGGGGAGCTGTTTTTT
CASSLDGTAGELFF
>TRBD1|TRBV10-3|NA|TRBJ2-2|14
TGTGCCATCAGTGAGTGGGACAGCACCGGGGAGCTGTTTTTT
CAISEWDSTGELFF
>NA|TRBV3-1/TRBV3-2|few|TRBJ1-5|16
TGTGCCAGCAGCCAAGGTTATGAAGGGGGAAATCAGCCCCAGCATTTT
CASSQGYEGGNQPQHF
>NA|TRBV5-1|NA|TRBJ1-1|13
TGCGCCAGCAGCTCAGGACAACAAGGTGAAGCTTTCTTT
CASSSGQQGEAFF
>TRBD1|TRBV24-1|many|TRBJ2-3|15
TGTGCCACCAGTGATCAGGGACAGGGCACAGATACGCAGTATTTT
CATSDQGQGTDTQYF
>NA|TRBV3-1/TRBV3-2|NA|TRBJ1-6|14
TGTGCCAGCAGCGTAAGGACAGATAATTCACCCCTCCACTTT
CASSVRTDNSPLHF
>TRBD1|TRBV10-3|NA|TRBJ1-2|14
TGTGCCATCAGTGAGGTGGACAGGGACGATGGCTACACCTTC
CAISEVDRDDGYTF
>NA|TRBV7-2|NA|TRBJ1-2|13
TGTGCCAGCAGCTCTAAACTTAACTATGGCTACACCTTC
CASSSKLNYGYTF
>NA|TRBV2|NA|TRBJ1-1|14
TGTGCCAGCAGTCGTGATCAGGGACTGAGGTTAGCTTTCTTT
CASSRDQGLRLAFF
>NA|TRBV5-1|NA|TRBJ1-1|15
TGCGCCAGCAGCTTGGCCGAGGGTGTGAACACTGAAGCTTTCTTT
CASSLAEGVNTEAFF
>TRBD1|TRBV6-4|NA|TRBJ2-6|18
TGTGCCAGCAGCCTACAGGGGCCGCCCGCCTCTGGGGCCAACGTCCTGACTTTC
CASSLQGPPASGANVLTF
>TRBD2|TRBV4-2|few|TRBJ2-3|16
TGTGCCAGCAGCCGATTGGCGGGGGGGACGGAAGATACGCAGTATTTT
CASSRLAGGTEDTQYF
>NA|TRBV7-2|NA|TRBJ1-1|14
TGTGCCAGCAGCTTAGATCAGCGGGGCACTGAAGCTTTCTTT
CASSLDQRGTEAFF
>NA|TRBV5-5|NA|TRBJ2-2|12
TGTGCCAGCAACCAGGTCACCGGGGAGCTGTTTTTT
CASNQVTGELFF
>NA|TRBV7-8|NA|TRBJ1-3|14
TGTGCCAGCAGCCCGACTTACTCTGGAAACACCATATATTTT
CASSPTYSGNTIYF
>NA|TRBV29-1|NA|TRBJ2-2|12
TGCAGCGTTACGAGGCCCACCGGGGAGCTGTTTTTT
CSVTRPTGELFF
>NA|TRBV15|NA|TRBJ1-1|14
TGTGCCACCAGCAGTAATCGCGGGGATAGTGAAGCTTTCTTT
CATSSNRGDSEAFF
>TRBD2|TRBV2|NA|TRBJ2-5|15
TGTGCCAGCAGTGGCCAGCGGGGGGTGCAAGAGACCCAGTACTTC
CASSGQRGVQETQYF
>NA|TRBV7-2|once|TRBJ2-3|12
TGTGCCAGCAGCTTATTCCAAGATACGCAGTATTTT
CASSLFQDTQYF
>TRBD1|TRBV30|NA|TRBJ1-2|17
TGTGCCTGGAGTGGCGAGGGGACAGGGGGATTAATCTATGGCTACACCTTC
CAWSGEGTGGLIYGYTF
>NA|TRBV5-7|NA|TRBJ1-5|18
TGTGCCAGCAGCTTGCCCGACAGCCTAGGACATAACAATCAGCCCCAGCATTTT
CASSLPDSLGHNNQPQHF
>NA|TRBV18|NA|TRBJ1-2|13
TGTGCCAGCTCGCCTCGGTCAGGGGACGGCTACACCTTC
CASSPRSGDGYTF
>NA|TRBV5-1|NA|TRBJ1-2|14
TGCGCCAGCAGCTTGGGGACAGTTAACTATGGCTACACCTTC
CASSLGTVNYGYTF
>NA|TRBV10-1|NA|TRBJ2-3|13
TGCGCCAAAAAGGGGTCTAGTCCACATACGCAGTATTTT
CAKKGSSPHTQYF
>TRBD1|TRBV4-1|NA|TRBJ2-7|18
TGCGCCAGCAGCCAAGACTCCCGACTGGGGACAGGGGATTACGAGCAGTACTTC
CASSQDSRLGTGDYEQYF
>TRBD2|TRBV29-1|NA|TRBJ2-5|15
TGCAGCTCTGATATAGCGGGGGGGAACCAAGAGACCCAGTACTTC
CSSDIAGGNQETQYF
>NA|TRBV10-3|NA|TRBJ1-5|13
TGTGCCATCAGTGATACCGGAGATCAGCCCCAGCATTTT
CAISDTGDQPQHF
>NA|TRBV3-1/TRBV3-2|many|TRBJ1-2|17
TGTGCCAGCAGCCAAGATGGAAACCCCCCTAGATACTATGGCTACACCTTC
CASSQDGNPPRYYGYTF
>NA|TRBV28|NA|TRBJ1-3|14
TGTGCCAGCATTCGGGACATCTCTGGAAACACCATATATTTT
CASIRDISGNTIYF
>TRBD1|TRBV10-3|NA|TRBJ2-7|14
TGTGCCATCAGTGAATGGGACAGATCCTACGAGCAGTACTTC
CAISEWDRSYEQYF
>TRBD1|TRBV29-1|NA|TRBJ1-4|15
TGCAGCGTTGACTCCGGACAGGGAAAGAGGGAAAAACTGTTTTTT
CSVDSGQGKREKLFF
>TRBD1|TRBV12-5|once|TRBJ2-3|17
TGTGCTAGTGTTCCCAATTTTGGACAGGGAAGCACAGATACGCAGTATTTT
CASVPNFGQGSTDTQYF
>NA|TRBV5-8|NA|TRBJ2-3|15
TGTGCCAGCAGCTTGAGATACTACGGCACAGATACGCAGTATTTT
CASSLRYYGTDTQYF
>NA|TRBV11-2|once|TRBJ1-5|14
TGTGCCAGCAGCTTAGTCGAGGGCGATCAGCCCCAGCATTTT
CASSLVEGDQPQHF
>TRBD2|TRBV7-9|few|TRBJ2-1|15
TGTGCCAGCAGCCCGAGCGGGGGGGCTGGGAATGAGCAGTTCTTC
CASSPSGGAGNEQFF
>NA|TRBV24-1|once|TRBJ1-4|11
TGTGCCACCCCAAGTAGTGAAAAACTGTTTTTT
CATPSSEKLFF
>NA|TRBV13|NA|TRBJ1-1|14
TGTGCCAGCAGCTCCAGATCCATGAACACTGAAGCTTTCTTT
CASSSRSMNTEAFF
>TRBD1|TRBV10-1|NA|TRBJ1-4|15
TGCGCCAGCAGTGACGAGGACAGGGGGCTCGAAAAACTGTTTTTT
CASSDEDRGLEKLFF